This TCR beta chain came from a study of T cell responses to AZD1222 COVID-19 vaccine. The CDR3 totals 16 residues. The germline CDR1 and CDR2 sequences are SNHLY and FYNNEI. V shed 1 base and J shed 0 bases, with 12 bases lying between them. Assay: immunoSEQ multiplex PCR; the TCRdb copy retains only in-frame clones and omits some. The sample records roughly 150,000 clones, around 92% being singletons. The source material was peripheral blood, sampled on day 0 of AZD1222 vaccination. The clonotype originates from an adult in good health. The chain recombines TRBV2 with TRBJ1-1; a weak D match, TRBD1 (6 bases). CDR3 residues: CASSEGTGLMNTEAFF. The CDR3 coding sequence is TGTGCCAGCAGTGAAGGAACAGGGCTTATGAACACTGAAGCTTTCTTT.